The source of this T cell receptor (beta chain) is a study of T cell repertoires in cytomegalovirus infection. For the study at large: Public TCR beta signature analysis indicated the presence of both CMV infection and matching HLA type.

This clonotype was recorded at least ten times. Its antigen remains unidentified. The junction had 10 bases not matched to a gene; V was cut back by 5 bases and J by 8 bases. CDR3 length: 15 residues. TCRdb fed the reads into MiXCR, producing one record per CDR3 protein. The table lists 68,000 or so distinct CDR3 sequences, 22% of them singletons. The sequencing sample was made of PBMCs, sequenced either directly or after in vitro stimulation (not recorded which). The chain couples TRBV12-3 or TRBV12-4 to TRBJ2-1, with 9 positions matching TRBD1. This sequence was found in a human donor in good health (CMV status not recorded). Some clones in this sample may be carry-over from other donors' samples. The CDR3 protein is CASSHTGTGIHEQFF. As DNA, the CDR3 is TGTGCCAGCAGTCACACCGGGACAGGGATACATGAGCAGTTCTTC.